This TCR beta chain was identified during a study of blood T cell repertoires in COVID-19. On the study more broadly: From the United States, Italy and Spain came samples of acute and convalescent COVID-19. The cDNA or gDNA used as material had been derived from T cells, B-cell-depleted T cells, or PBMCs.

The CDR3 has 15 residues. Germline V lookup: CDR1 SGHNT, CDR2 YYREEE (reference sequence). The V segment lost 3 bases and the J segment 0 bases; nucleotides outside the gene matches: 6. In the study's own analysis: Amplifying reference gene primers gave estimates of nucleated cell counts. Some clones are missing from TCRdb's copy, which holds only in-frame ones; the method was immunoSEQ multiplex PCR. D and trimming were read from the DNA, whereas the V and J calls and clone size are those reported in that table. Here the sample spans fewer than 300,000 clones, around nine tenths being singletons. The sample taken for sequencing was peripheral blood. This clonotype was obtained from a man aged 40-49 years who had recovered from COVID-19. V is TRBV5-4 and J is TRBJ2-7; TRBD1 agrees at 7 bases. The CDR3 spells CASSSGQVLSYEQYF. In DNA form, the CDR3 reads TGTGCCAGCAGCTCTGGACAGGTCCTCTCCTACGAGCAGTACTTC.